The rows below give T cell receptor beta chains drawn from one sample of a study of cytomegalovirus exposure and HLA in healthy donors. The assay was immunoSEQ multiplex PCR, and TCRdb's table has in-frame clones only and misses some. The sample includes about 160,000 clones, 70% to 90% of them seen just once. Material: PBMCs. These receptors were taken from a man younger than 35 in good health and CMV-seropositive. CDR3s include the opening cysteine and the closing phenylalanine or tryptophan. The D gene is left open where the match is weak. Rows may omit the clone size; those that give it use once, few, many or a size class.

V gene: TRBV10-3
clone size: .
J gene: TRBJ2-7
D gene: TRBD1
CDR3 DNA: TGTGCCATCAGTGTTGCCGGGACAGGGACTTACGAGCAGTACTTC
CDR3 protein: CAISVAGTGTYEQYF

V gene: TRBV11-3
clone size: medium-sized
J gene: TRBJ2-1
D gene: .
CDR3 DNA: TGTGCCAGCAGCTTGGGCAACAGTCGGGGGCAGTTCTTC
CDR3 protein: CASSLGNSRGQFF

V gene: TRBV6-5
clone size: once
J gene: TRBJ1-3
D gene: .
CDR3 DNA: TGTGCCAGCAGTTTATCCAGCTCTGGAAACACCATATATTTT
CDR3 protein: CASSLSSSGNTIYF

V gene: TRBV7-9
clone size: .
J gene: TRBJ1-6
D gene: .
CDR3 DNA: TGTGCCAGCAGCTTAGTTGAGGGATCACCCCTCCACTTT
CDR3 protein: CASSLVEGSPLHF

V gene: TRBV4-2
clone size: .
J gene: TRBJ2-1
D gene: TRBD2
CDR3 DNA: TGTGCCAGCTCCCAGACTAGCCAAGAAGGGAATGAGCAGTTCTTC
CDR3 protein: CASSQTSQEGNEQFF

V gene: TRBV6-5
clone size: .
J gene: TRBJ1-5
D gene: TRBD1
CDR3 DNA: TGTGCCAGCAGTCCTACGGACAGGGGGAGTCAGCATTTT
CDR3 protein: CASSPTDRGSQHF

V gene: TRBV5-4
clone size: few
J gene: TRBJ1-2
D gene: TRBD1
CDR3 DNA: TGTGCCAGCAGCTTGGCGGGACAGGGGGCATCCTATGGCTACACCTTC
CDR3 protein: CASSLAGQGASYGYTF

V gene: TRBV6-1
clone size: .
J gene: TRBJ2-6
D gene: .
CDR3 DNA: TGTGCCAGCAGTGAATTGGGCACCAACGTCCTGACTTTC
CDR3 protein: CASSELGTNVLTF

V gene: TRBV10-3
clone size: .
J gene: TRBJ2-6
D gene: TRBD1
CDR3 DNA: TGTGCCATCAGTACCGGGACAGGGGGGAGAAGTGGGGCCAACGTCCTGACTTTC
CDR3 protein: CAISTGTGGRSGANVLTF

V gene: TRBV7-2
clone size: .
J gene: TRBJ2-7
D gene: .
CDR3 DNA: TGTGCCAGCAGCTTAGCGAACCCCGGGTCTGGCGAGCAGTACTTC
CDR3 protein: CASSLANPGSGEQYF

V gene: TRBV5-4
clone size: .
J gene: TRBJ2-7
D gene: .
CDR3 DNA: TGTGCCAGCAGTCTCCGGACAGCAGAGTACGAGCAGTACTTC
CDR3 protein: CASSLRTAEYEQYF

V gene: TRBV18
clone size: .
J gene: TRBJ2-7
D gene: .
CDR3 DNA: TGTGCCAGCTCACCCCCAAATAGTCAGGGGAGCTCCTACGAGCAGTACTTC
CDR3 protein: CASSPPNSQGSSYEQYF

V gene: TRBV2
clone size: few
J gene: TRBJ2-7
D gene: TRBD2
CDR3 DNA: TGTGCCAGCAGTGAGGGACTAGCGGGACTTGTCTCCTACGAGCAGTACTTC
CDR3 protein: CASSEGLAGLVSYEQYF

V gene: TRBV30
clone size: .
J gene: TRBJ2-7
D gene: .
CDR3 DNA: TGTGCCTGGGCAACAGGGCCTTCCTACGAGCAGTACTTC
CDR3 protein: CAWATGPSYEQYF

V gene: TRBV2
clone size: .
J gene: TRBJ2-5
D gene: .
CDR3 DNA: TGTGCCAGACGAGAGATGGGGCCAGAGACCCAGTACTTC
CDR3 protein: CARREMGPETQYF

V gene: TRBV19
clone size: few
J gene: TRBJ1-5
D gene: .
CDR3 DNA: TGTGCCAGTGACTTCGATTCTTCAGCTCAGCCCCAGCATTTT
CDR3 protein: CASDFDSSAQPQHF

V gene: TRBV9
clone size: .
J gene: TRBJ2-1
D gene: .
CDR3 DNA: TGTGCCAGCAGCGTAGTCCGGGGGAGCTCCTACAATGAGCAGTTCTTC
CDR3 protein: CASSVVRGSSYNEQFF

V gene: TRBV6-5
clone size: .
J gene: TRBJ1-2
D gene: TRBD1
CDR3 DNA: TGTGCCAGCAGTTCCGGGACAGCCGGGGACTATGGCTACACCTTC
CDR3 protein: CASSSGTAGDYGYTF

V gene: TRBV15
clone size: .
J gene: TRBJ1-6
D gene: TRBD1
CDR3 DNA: TGTGCCACCAGCGGATCAGGGGGTGCCTATAATTCACCCCTCCACTTT
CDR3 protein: CATSGSGGAYNSPLHF

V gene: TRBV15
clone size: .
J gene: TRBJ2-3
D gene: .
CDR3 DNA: TGTGCCACCAGCAAATCGGGTTTCGCGGGGGCCGGCGATACGCAGTATTTT
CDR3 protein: CATSKSGFAGAGDTQYF

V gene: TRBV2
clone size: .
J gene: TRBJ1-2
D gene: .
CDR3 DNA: TGTGCCAGCAGTGAACCTCGGGACACGGTCTATGGCTACACCTTC
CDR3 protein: CASSEPRDTVYGYTF

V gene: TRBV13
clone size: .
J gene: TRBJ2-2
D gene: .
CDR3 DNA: TGTGCCAGCAGGCCCACAGGGACCGGGGAGCTGTTTTTT
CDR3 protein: CASRPTGTGELFF

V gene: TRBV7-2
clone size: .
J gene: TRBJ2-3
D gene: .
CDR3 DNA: TGTGCCAGCAGCCGGCAGGGGCCTAGCACAGATACGCAGTATTTT
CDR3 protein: CASSRQGPSTDTQYF

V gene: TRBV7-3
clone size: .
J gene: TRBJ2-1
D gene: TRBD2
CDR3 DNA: TGTGCCGGCAGCGTTGGACTAGCGGGGTTAAATGAGCAGTTCTTC
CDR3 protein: CAGSVGLAGLNEQFF

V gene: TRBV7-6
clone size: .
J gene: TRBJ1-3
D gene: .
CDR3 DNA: TGTGCCAGCAGCTTAGTATCTCAAGGGGCTGGAAACACCATATATTTT
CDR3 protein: CASSLVSQGAGNTIYF

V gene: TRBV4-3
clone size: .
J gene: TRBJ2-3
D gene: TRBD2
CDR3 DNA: TGCGCCAGCAGCTCGTACGGGGGGGGAACACTCAGCACAGATACGCAGTATTTT
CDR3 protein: CASSSYGGGTLSTDTQYF

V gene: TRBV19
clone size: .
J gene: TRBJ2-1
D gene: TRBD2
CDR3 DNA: TGTGCCAGTAGTATTATAGCGGGGGGGCCAAATGAGCAGTTCTTC
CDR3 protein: CASSIIAGGPNEQFF

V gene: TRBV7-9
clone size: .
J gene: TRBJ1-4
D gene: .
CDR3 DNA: TGTGCCAGCAGTTCTCAGGAACCGATCAGGGGTGAAAAACTGTTTTTT
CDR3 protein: CASSSQEPIRGEKLFF

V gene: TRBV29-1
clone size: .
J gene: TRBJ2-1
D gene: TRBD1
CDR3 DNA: TGCAGCGTTGAAGGGACAGGCTCCTACAATGAGCAGTTCTTC
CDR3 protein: CSVEGTGSYNEQFF

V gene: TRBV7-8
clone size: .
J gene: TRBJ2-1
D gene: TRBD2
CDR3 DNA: TGTGCCAGCAGCTATCAAAGCGGGGGGGCCGCCGATGAGCAGTTCTTC
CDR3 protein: CASSYQSGGAADEQFF

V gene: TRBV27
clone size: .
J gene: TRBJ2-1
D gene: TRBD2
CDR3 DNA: TGTGCCAGCAGTTTATCTCGGGGGGGGGAGAATGAGCAGTTCTTC
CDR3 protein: CASSLSRGGENEQFF

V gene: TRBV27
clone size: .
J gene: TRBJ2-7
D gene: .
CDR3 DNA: TGTGCCAGCATGGGGGCGGGGGTGGTGTCACCGCAGTACTTC
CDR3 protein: CASMGAGVVSPQYF

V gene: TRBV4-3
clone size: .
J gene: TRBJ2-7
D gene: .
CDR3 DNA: TGCGCCAGCAGCCAAGATGAGCGGCAGGACCCCTACGAGCAGTACTTC
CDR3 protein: CASSQDERQDPYEQYF

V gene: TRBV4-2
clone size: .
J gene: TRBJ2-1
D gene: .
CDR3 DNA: TGTGCCAGCAGCCAAGAGGGGGGGCAGGATGAGCAGTTCTTC
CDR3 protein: CASSQEGGQDEQFF

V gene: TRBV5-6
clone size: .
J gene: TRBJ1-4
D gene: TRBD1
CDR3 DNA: TGTGCCAGCAGCTTGGTAGGCGCTGGACAGGCCGTTGGGGAAAAACTGTTTTTT
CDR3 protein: CASSLVGAGQAVGEKLFF

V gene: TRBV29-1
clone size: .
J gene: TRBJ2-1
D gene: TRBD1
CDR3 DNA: TGCAGCGTTGAAGATCCCGACAGGGGCAATGAGCAGTTCTTC
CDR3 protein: CSVEDPDRGNEQFF

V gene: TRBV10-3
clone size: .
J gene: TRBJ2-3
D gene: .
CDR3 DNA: TGTGCCATCAGAAACAGGGTTAGCACAGATACGCAGTATTTT
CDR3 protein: CAIRNRVSTDTQYF

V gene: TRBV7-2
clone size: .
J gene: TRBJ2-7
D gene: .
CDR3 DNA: TGTGCCAGCAGCCTGCACCGGGGGGAGCAGTACTTC
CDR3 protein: CASSLHRGEQYF

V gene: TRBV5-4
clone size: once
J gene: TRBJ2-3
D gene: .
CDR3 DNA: TGTGCCAGCAGCTTGGACTTCACTTCTTCAGATACGCAGTATTTT
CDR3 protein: CASSLDFTSSDTQYF

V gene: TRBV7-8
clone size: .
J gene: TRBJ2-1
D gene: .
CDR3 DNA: TGTGCCAGCAGCCTCCCCGGTCGGGATGAGCAGTTCTTC
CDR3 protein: CASSLPGRDEQFF

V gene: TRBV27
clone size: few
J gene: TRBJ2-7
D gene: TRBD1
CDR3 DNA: TGTGCCAGCAGTTTCGAACAGGGGGACGAGCAGTACTTC
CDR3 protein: CASSFEQGDEQYF

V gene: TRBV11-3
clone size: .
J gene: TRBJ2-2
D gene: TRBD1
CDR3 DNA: TGTGCCAGCAGCTTGGGGACAGGGGGCTTTACGGGGGAGCTGTTTTTT
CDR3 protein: CASSLGTGGFTGELFF

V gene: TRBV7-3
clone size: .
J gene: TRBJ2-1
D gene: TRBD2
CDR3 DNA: TGTGCCAGCAGCTTATTTGCGGGGGGAAACAATGAGCAGTTCTTC
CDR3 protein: CASSLFAGGNNEQFF

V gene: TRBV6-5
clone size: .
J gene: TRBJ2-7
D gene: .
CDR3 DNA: TGTGCCAGCCGCGCAAATGAAGTCTTCTACGAGCAGTACTTC
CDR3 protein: CASRANEVFYEQYF